The 18 T cell receptor beta chains in this list originate from one sample, sequenced in a study of CD8+CD57+ T cells in acquired aplastic anemia. Genomic DNA, serving as template, underwent TCR beta VDJ and CDR3 profiling. TCRdb fed the reads into MiXCR, producing one record per CDR3 protein. The data show 150,000 or so distinct CDR3 sequences, approximately 52% seen once. For sequencing, patients were chosen who had shown expansion of CD8+CD57+ cells by flow cytometry. The sample was sorted CD4+, CD8+, or CD8+CD57+ T cells (not recorded which) from PBMCs. The source of these receptors is a human donor with aplastic anemia.

This chain links TRBV24-1 with TRBJ1-2; D might be TRBD1 (5 bases). The CDR3 length is 13 residues. V lost 5 bases and J lost 3, with 9 bases in between. Germline lookup yields CDR1 KGHDR and CDR2 SFDVKD. The CDR3 sequence: CATSGDRHYGYTF. CDR3 DNA sequence: TGTGCCACCAGTGGAGACAGACACTATGGCTACACCTTC.

The chain carries TRBV24-1 and TRBJ2-1; a possible D gene is TRBD2 (5 bases). The CDR3 spans 15 residues. V was trimmed by 7 bases and J by 5 bases, leaving 17 bases between them. Germline CDR1 KGHDR, CDR2 SFDVKD. The CDR3 reads CATSEDPPGNNEQFF. CDR3 in DNA: TGTGCCACCAGCGAAGACCCTCCGGGGAACAATGAGCAGTTCTTC.

This clonotype was seen repeatedly, ten times or more. The junction and the germline gene differ at one end; a read error may be behind it. V gene TRBV2 combines with J gene TRBJ1-1; 9 bases fit TRBD1. Germline V CDR1 and CDR2: SNHLY, FYNNEI. The CDR3 has 16 residues. The CDR3 here is CASSEARDRVNPEAFF. CDR3 nucleotide sequence: TGTGCCAGCAGTGAAGCCAGGGACAGGGTGAACCCTGAAGCTTTCTTT.

Concerning this clonotype itself: A much larger clone is a single base away; this may be a read error. V and J are TRBV3-1 and TRBJ1-5; D ambiguous. This CDR3 is built from 13 residues. The V end was cut by 6 bases, the J end by 7 bases, with 13 bases between. CDR1 LGHDT and CDR2 YNNKEL come from the germline V gene (reference sequence). CDR3 coding DNA: TGTGCCAGCAGGCCCCGTGCCCTACAGCCCCAGCATTTT. It specifies CASRPRALQPQHF. The full variable domain, with the rest looked up from reference TRBV3-1 and TRBJ1-5, is DTAVSQTPKYLVTQMGNDKSIKCEQNLGHDTMYWYKQDSKKFLKIMFSYNNKELIINETVPNRFSPKSPDKAHLNLHINSLELGDSAVYFCASRPRALQPQHFGDGTRLSIL.

This clonotype has a handful of counts. CDR3 nucleotides: TGTGCCAGCGGAGTCTTCGGCTCCTACGAGCAGTACTTC. Protein product: CASGVFGSYEQYF. The V and J genes are TRBV25-1 and TRBJ2-7; D ambiguous. From germline, CDR1 is MGHDK and CDR2 SYGVNS. Trimming shortened V by 8 bases and J by 0 bases, and 11 bases separated the two germline ends. This CDR3 is built from 13 residues.

This clonotype has ten or more counts. This chain uses TRBV19 with TRBJ2-1, with D possibly matching TRBD2 (5 bases). Trimming removed 5 bases at V and 0 bases at J, with 11 bases between. The length of the CDR3 is 15 residues. From germline, CDR1 is LNHDA and CDR2 SQIVND (reference sequence). In nucleotides, the CDR3 is TGTGCCAGTAGTCCCGGACTCAGCTCCTACAATGAGCAGTTCTTC. It specifies CASSPGLSSYNEQFF.

The rearrangement joins TRBV20-1 to TRBJ2-6, with D perhaps assigned TRBD1 or TRBD2 (5 bases each). V lost 4 bases and J lost 0, with 19 bases in between. CDR3 length: 18 residues. The germline V gene encodes CDR1 DFQATT and CDR2 SNEGSKA (reference sequence). For the CDR3, the DNA is TGCAGTGCTATCCATGGGCCGGGACCTCTCTCTGGGGCCAACGTCCTGACTTTC. This gives the protein CSAIHGPGPLSGANVLTF.

A note on this clonotype: This is likely a read error, given that the CDR3 carries no conserved phenylalanine or tryptophan at its end. The chain combines TRBV29-1 with TRBJ1-1; 8 positions agree with TRBD1. V lost 7 bases, J lost 3 bases, and 7 bases stayed unmatched. The CDR3 length is 13 residues. Per germline, CDR1 SQVTM and CDR2 ANQGSEA. The CDR3 loop is CSARTGLHTEAFS. In DNA form, the CDR3 reads TGCAGCGCCAGGACAGGGCTGCACACTGAAGCTTTCTCT.

The CDR3, as DNA: TGTGCCAGCATGAGTAGGGGCGGGCAGCCCCAGCATTTT. It encodes CASMSRGGQPQHF. The J gene is TRBJ1-5, the V gene TRBV10-3, with D perhaps TRBD1 (5 bases). V was trimmed by 10 bases and J by 7 bases, leaving 17 bases between them. CDR3 size: 13 residues. The germline gives CDR1 ENHRY, CDR2 SYGVKD.

This clonotype has more than one count but fewer than ten. This rearrangement joins TRBV7-9 to TRBJ2-5; the match to TRBD2 covers 8 bases. CDR3 size: 14 residues. V shed 4 bases and J 5 bases; nucleotides not matched to a gene: 6. Germline assignment: CDR1 SEHNR and CDR2 FQNEAQ (reference sequence). The CDR3 DNA follows: TGTGCCAGCAGCTATTCGGGGGGGCCGGAGACCCAGTACTTC. It encodes CASSYSGGPETQYF.

The chain uses TRBV25-1 and TRBJ1-6; the D gene is possibly TRBD1 (5 bases). The CDR3 is made up of 16 amino acids. The ends were cut back, 6 bases at V and 11 bases at J, with 23 bases in the middle. Germline loops: CDR1 MGHDK, CDR2 SYGVNS. CDR3 DNA: TGTGCCAGCAGCACCACTAGCGGAGGGGTCTGGGCACCCCTCCACTTT. Amino acid sequence: CASSTTSGGVWAPLHF.

This clonotype was observed a few times. The genes are TRBV20-1 and TRBJ2-7; D remains ambiguous. Trimming stripped 0 bases from V and 4 bases from J, with 7 bases between. This CDR3 contains 12 residues. CDR1 and CDR2 from the germline V gene are DFQATT and SNEGSKA (reference sequence). The CDR3 region has the DNA TGCAGTGCTAGAGAAGCCGAATACGAGCAGTACTTC. Amino acids: CSAREAEYEQYF.

This clonotype was recorded at least ten times. CDR3 DNA sequence: TGTGCCAGCAGCCTCGGGTACACTGAAAAACTGTTTTTT. Encoded protein: CASSLGYTEKLFF. The chain combines TRBV5-6 with TRBJ1-4; D is undetermined. The germline gives CDR1 SGHDT, CDR2 YYEEEE. V lost 4 bases, J lost 7 bases, and 11 bases lay in between. This CDR3 has 13 amino acids.

The chain uses TRBV7-8 and TRBJ1-1; D unresolved. This CDR3 has 13 residues. Trimming removed 3 bases from V and 1 base from J, with 6 bases in between. Per the germline V gene, CDR1 is SGHVS and CDR2 is FQNEAQ. CDR3 DNA: TGTGCCAGCAGCTTGCTATCGAACACTGAAGCTTTCTTT. Its translation is CASSLLSNTEAFF.

This clonotype was counted ten times or more. The rearrangement joins TRBV20-1 to TRBJ2-7, with no clear D. V was cut by 6 bases and J by 1 base, with 13 bases left in between. Per germline, CDR1 DFQATT and CDR2 SNEGSKA (reference sequence). The length of the CDR3 is 13 residues. The CDR3 DNA reads as TGCAGTGCAACCTCTACGAGTTCCTACGAGCAGTACTTC. Residues: CSATSTSSYEQYF.

J is TRBJ1-6 and V is TRBV19; perhaps TRBD1 as D (6 bases). Germline loops: CDR1 LNHDA, CDR2 SQIVND (reference sequence). The V end was cut by 5 bases, the J end by 5 bases, with 7 bases between. The CDR3 runs 13 residues. CDR3 region: CASSRQDNSPLHF. CDR3 nucleotide sequence: TGTGCCAGTAGTCGACAGGATAATTCACCCCTCCACTTT.

This clonotype has a count of ten or more. The CDR3 DNA sequence: TGTGCCAGCAGCTTACTCTCCAGCGTAAAAGGGAATGAGCAGTTCTTC. This sequence encodes CASSLLSSVKGNEQFF. This chain joins TRBV11-2 and TRBJ2-1; D is uncertain. The ends were cut back, 2 bases at V and 7 bases at J, with 18 bases in the middle. In germline, CDR1 is SGHAT, CDR2 FQNNGV. The length of the CDR3 is 16 residues.

The chain couples TRBV25-1 to TRBJ1-1, with D possibly matching TRBD1 (5 bases). V lost 2 bases, J lost 10 bases, and 14 bases lay in between. CDR1 and CDR2 from the germline V gene are MGHDK and SYGVNS. The CDR3 contains 13 residues. DNA for the CDR3: TGTGCCAGCAGTGAAGGTTGGGGGACGGCAGCTTTCTTT. Translating gives CASSEGWGTAAFF.